The present T cell receptor (beta chain) was sequenced within a study of identical twins. Study observations and caveats: Excess twin sharing in beta out-of-frame sequences was weaker. Invariant MAIT and iNKT cells could partly confound zero-insertion analyses. High-abundance cord blood beta clonotypes had fewer insertions; memory repertoires showed none.

Comment on this clonotype: What it recognizes is unknown.

Germline V gene lookup returns CDR1 ENHRY and CDR2 SYGVKD. This CDR3 is 13 amino acids long. V was cut by 9 bases and J by 4 bases, with 10 bases left in between. MiXCR was run by TCRdb on the 5' RACE reads, yielding one entry per CDR3 protein. The sample records some 600,000 distinct CDR3 sequences, under 8.5% being singletons. The same data also went into a second study, on yellow fever vaccine responses in identical twins. That source adds: In identical twins, vaccine T cell responses appeared partly shared and partly individual.

Sequenced material: PBMCs. The TCR was taken from a woman between 18 and 30 years old in good health. The genes are TRBV10-3 and TRBJ1-6; possible D gene TRBD1, 5 bases. Written as DNA, the CDR3 is TGTGCCATAACAGGCGAATATAATTCACCCCTCCACTTT. Its translation is CAITGEYNSPLHF.